These 28 T cell receptor beta chains share one sample of origin, sequenced in a study of T-cell reconstitution after alpha-beta-depleted transplantation in children. Researchers prepared the TCRbeta library using unique molecular identifiers, the study reports. TCRdb independently ran MiXCR on the PCR reads; one entry per CDR3 protein. The sample has approximately 400,000 distinct CDR3 sequences, approximately 10% seen once; the top ten hold over 4.5%. Here the sequenced sample was PBMCs from the stem cell graft donor, taken from the stem cell graft. The origin of the receptors is a human donor who donated a stem cell graft to a child with acute myeloid leukemia.

This clonotype was picked up a small number of times. The chain is built from TRBV20-1 and TRBJ2-7; D remains ambiguous. Germline V lookup: CDR1 DFQATT, CDR2 SNEGSKA (reference sequence). The CDR3 covers 13 residues. V lost 4 bases to trimming and J lost 3 bases, with 13 bases between them. The CDR3 DNA sequence: TGCAGTGCTATGGTAGGATTCGGCTACGAGCAGTACTTC. Residues: CSAMVGFGYEQYF.

At least ten counts were recorded for this clonotype. The J gene is TRBJ2-3, the V gene TRBV20-1, with D uncertain. The V gene lost 6 bases and the J gene lost 2 bases, with 15 bases spanning the gap. CDR3 length equals 14 residues. Per the germline V gene, CDR1 is DFQATT and CDR2 is SNEGSKA (reference sequence). The CDR3 sequence: CSARRVVDTDTQYF. The CDR3, as DNA: TGCAGTGCCAGAAGAGTTGTGGACACAGATACGCAGTATTTT.

This clonotype was observed a few times. The V call is TRBV13, the J call TRBJ1-1; 8 bases fit TRBD1. The trim removed 5 bases at V and 3 bases at J, leaving 2 bases unmatched. This CDR3 spans 13 amino acids. Germline assignment: CDR1 PRHDT and CDR2 FYEKMQ (reference sequence). CDR3 residues: CASSDRGHTEAFF. CDR3 DNA: TGTGCCAGCAGCGACAGGGGCCACACTGAAGCTTTCTTT.

There are a few counts of this clonotype. J is TRBJ2-5 and V is TRBV15; D unresolved. V gave up 0 bases and J gave up 4 bases, with 6 bases separating them. CDR3 length: 13 amino acids. Germline V lookup: CDR1 LNHNV, CDR2 YYDKDF (reference sequence). The CDR3 coding sequence is TGTGCCACCAGCAGAGATAGTGTAGAGACCCAGTACTTC. Translation gives CATSRDSVETQYF. The full variable domain, in which reference TRBV15 and TRBJ2-5 provide the parts outside the CDR3, is DAMVIQNPRYQVTQFGKPVTLSCSQTLNHNVMYWYQQKSSQAPKLLFHYYDKDFNNEADTPDNFQSRRPNTSFCFLDIRSPGLGDTAMYLCATSRDSVETQYFGPGTRLLVL.

This clonotype was found a few times. V gene TRBV7-6 combines with J gene TRBJ2-3; 8 nucleotides line up with TRBD1. Trimming cost V 2 bases and J 2 bases; bases outside gene matches: 6. CDR1 is SGHVS, CDR2 FNYEAQ, per germline. CDR3 length equals 16 residues. The CDR3 sequence is CASSLIAQGATDTQYF. The CDR3 DNA follows: TGTGCCAGCAGCTTAATTGCTCAGGGGGCCACAGATACGCAGTATTTT.

This chain connects TRBV2 to TRBJ1-1; D gene ambiguous. Germline V gene data show CDR1 as SNHLY and CDR2 as FYNNEI. The CDR3 spans 13 residues. V dropped 8 bases and J dropped 0 bases, with 10 bases sitting between them. In DNA form, the CDR3 reads TGTGCCAGCCTGGCCCAGATGAACACTGAAGCTTTCTTT. It translates to CASLAQMNTEAFF.

In its sample, this clonotype was seen a few times. This chain's CDR3 is CASSPSGQVSQPQHF. CDR3 DNA sequence: TGTGCCAGCAGCCCGTCGGGGCAGGTTAGTCAGCCCCAGCATTTT. The chain links TRBV3-1 to TRBJ1-5; a weak D match, TRBD1 (5 bases). Germline V gene lookup returns CDR1 LGHDT and CDR2 YNNKEL (reference sequence). V lost 4 bases, J lost 6 bases, and 16 bases lay in between. The CDR3 loop spans 15 amino acids.

This chain connects TRBV20-1 to TRBJ2-5, with D perhaps being TRBD1 or TRBD2 (5 bases each). V was trimmed by 7 bases and J by 0 bases, leaving 9 bases between them. CDR3 length: 12 residues. Germline CDR1 is DFQATT and CDR2 is SNEGSKA (reference sequence). The CDR3 DNA reads as TGCAGTGTATGGGACCACCAAGAGACCCAGTACTTC. Translated, it gives CSVWDHQETQYF.

This clonotype was counted only a few times. The chain employs TRBV4-1 and TRBJ2-2; TRBD2 aligns across 7 bases. J lost 5 bases, V lost 7 bases, and 1 base had no gene match. The CDR3 is 12 residues long. Germline values: CDR1 MGHRA, CDR2 YSYEKL. The CDR3 coding sequence is TGCGCCAGCATGGGGGGGACCGGGGAGCTGTTTTTT. Its protein product is CASMGGTGELFF.

The chain has TRBV4-3 and TRBJ2-3; maybe TRBD1 (6 bases). Germline lookup yields CDR1 LGHNA and CDR2 YSLEER. The CDR3 totals 13 residues. V lost 0 bases to trimming and J lost 11 bases, with 12 bases between them. CDR3 DNA sequence: TGCGCCAGCAGCCAAGACCGGGACACTCGGCAGTATTTT. Its protein product is CASSQDRDTRQYF.

This clonotype was seen ten or more times. This chain connects TRBV24-1 to TRBJ2-1; 12 nucleotides line up with TRBD2. V shed 2 bases and J 0 bases; nucleotides not matched to a gene: 7. The CDR3 contains 19 residues. The V gene's germline CDR1 is KGHDR and CDR2 SFDVKD. The CDR3 spells CATSDSRTSGTGSYNEQFF. DNA of the CDR3: TGTGCCACCAGTGATTCACGGACTAGCGGGACCGGCTCCTACAATGAGCAGTTCTTC.

The rearrangement links TRBV19 to TRBJ2-5; TRBD1 aligns across 10 bases. Germline assignment: CDR1 LNHDA and CDR2 SQIVND (reference sequence). This CDR3 contains 15 residues. V shed 5 bases and J 0 bases; nucleotides not matched to a gene: 3. DNA of the CDR3: TGTGCCAGTAGTGCGGGACAGGGGTACCAAGAGACCCAGTACTTC. As protein: CASSAGQGYQETQYF.

At least ten counts were recorded for this clonotype. This chain joins TRBV20-1 and TRBJ1-6, with no clear D. This CDR3 comprises 14 residues. V was cut by 3 bases and J by 3 bases, with 9 bases left in between. CDR1 is DFQATT, CDR2 SNEGSKA, per germline (reference sequence). CDR3 in DNA: TGCAGTGCTAGTCGGGGAATCTATAATTCACCCCTCCACTTT. Its protein product is CSASRGIYNSPLHF.

The rearrangement links TRBV15 to TRBJ2-5, with 11 bases identical to TRBD1. CDR1 LNHNV and CDR2 YYDKDF come from the germline V gene (reference sequence). The CDR3 consists of 16 residues. V lost 5 bases and J lost 3; bases outside the gene matches: 8. CDR3 coding DNA: TGTGCCACCAGCCTCGGACAGGGGGCTTGGGAAGAGACCCAGTACTTC. This translates into CATSLGQGAWEETQYF.

This clonotype occurred many times. The chain couples TRBV7-6 to TRBJ1-4; TRBD1 matches at 8 bases. The CDR3 is 15 amino acids. Germline assignment: CDR1 SGHVS and CDR2 FNYEAQ. Trimming removed 5 bases from V and 3 bases from J; junction bases left unmatched: 5. For the CDR3, the DNA is TGTGCCAGCAGCCAGACAGGGGCGTCTAATGAAAAACTGTTTTTT. As protein: CASSQTGASNEKLFF.

The chain couples TRBV29-1 to TRBJ2-1; no reliable D call. The CDR3 totals 11 residues. V lost 2 bases and J 9 bases, leaving 8 bases between the germline ends. The germline CDR1 and CDR2 sequences are SQVTM and ANQGSEA. The CDR3 DNA reads as TGCAGCGTTGAACCACCCCCTGAGCAGTTCTTC. Its protein product is CSVEPPPEQFF.

The chain has TRBV29-1 and TRBJ2-1, with 7 bases fitting TRBD2. The CDR3 is 17 amino acids. V gave up 0 bases and J gave up 4 bases; unmatched junction bases: 12. Germline lookup yields CDR1 SQVTM and CDR2 ANQGSEA. CDR3 sequence reads: CSVEEWTPSGVYNEQFF. In DNA form, the CDR3 reads TGCAGCGTTGAAGAATGGACCCCTAGCGGAGTTTACAATGAGCAGTTCTTC.

In its sample, this clonotype was seen a few times. The V call is TRBV20-1, the J call TRBJ2-7; no definite D call. Trimming pared 6 bases from V and 0 bases from J, leaving 15 bases between. The length of the CDR3 is 14 residues. Germline lookup yields CDR1 DFQATT and CDR2 SNEGSKA (reference sequence). The CDR3 DNA reads as TGCAGTGCGCTCACGGACGGCCCCTCCTACGAGCAGTACTTC. It yields the protein CSALTDGPSYEQYF.

This clonotype was seen repeatedly, ten times or more. The rearrangement joins TRBV20-1 to TRBJ1-6; D gene unclear. The CDR3 runs 15 residues. CDR1 is DFQATT and CDR2 is SNEGSKA in the germline V gene (reference sequence). The V end was cut by 1 base, the J end by 0 bases, with 7 bases between. CDR3 coding DNA: TGCAGTGCTAGAGCCGGCGGCTCCTATAATTCACCCCTCCACTTT. Its translation is CSARAGGSYNSPLHF.

This clonotype was seen many times. The chain is built from TRBV11-2 and TRBJ1-2, with a possible D match to TRBD1 (5 bases). The length of the CDR3 is 13 residues. Trimming removed 1 base from V and 6 bases from J, with 9 bases in between. CDR1 and CDR2 (germline): SGHAT, FQNNGV. CDR3 protein: CASSLGTRDGYTF. The CDR3 DNA sequence: TGTGCCAGCAGCTTAGGGACACGGGATGGCTACACCTTC.

In the case of this clonotype: Being one base from a much bigger clone, this may be a read error. This chain uses TRBV5-1 with TRBJ2-6; 7 bases line up with TRBD2. The CDR3 has 14 amino acids. Germline loops: CDR1 SGHRS, CDR2 YFSETQ. CDR3 nucleotide sequence: TGCGCCAGCCGGGGGGTCTCTGGGGCCAACGGCCTGACTTTC. It translates to CASRGVSGANGLTF.

CDR3 loop: CASSYPTLAGSNEQFF. The CDR3 DNA sequence: TGTGCCAGCAGTTACCCTACTCTAGCGGGGTCCAATGAGCAGTTCTTC. The rearrangement links TRBV6-2 or TRBV6-3 to TRBJ2-1; 9 positions agree with TRBD2. The junction had 8 bases not matched to a gene; V was cut back by 2 bases and J by 6 bases. CDR1 is MNHEY, CDR2 SVGEGT, per germline. The CDR3 totals 16 residues.

This clonotype has just a few counts. The chain is built from TRBV9 and TRBJ2-1; D not certain. V dropped 0 bases and J dropped 6 bases, with 10 bases sitting between them. The CDR3 is made up of 14 amino acids. Per germline, CDR1 SGDLS and CDR2 YYNGEE. The CDR3 sequence: CASSVVDKFNEQFF. DNA of the CDR3: TGTGCCAGCAGCGTAGTTGACAAATTCAATGAGCAGTTCTTC.

This clonotype was found many times. The J gene is TRBJ1-1, the V gene TRBV5-1, with a weak D call TRBD1 (5 bases). The CDR3 is made up of 14 amino acids. In germline, CDR1 is SGHRS, CDR2 YFSETQ. V was trimmed by 0 bases and J by 5 bases, leaving 11 bases between them. CDR3 bases: TGCGCCAGCAGCTTGGCGCAGGGCTGGACTGAAGCTTTCTTT. Its protein product is CASSLAQGWTEAFF.

This clonotype was observed a few times. This chain uses TRBV4-1 with TRBJ1-6; TRBD1 aligns across 8 bases. CDR3 length equals 16 residues. V dropped 3 bases and J dropped 14; count of bases not matched to a gene: 15. Germline lookup yields CDR1 MGHRA and CDR2 YSYEKL. The CDR3 nucleotides read TGCGCCAGCAGCCATCCCCCGGACAGGGAGTATCAGGCCCTCCACTTT. Translated, it gives CASSHPPDREYQALHF.

This clonotype was observed at least ten times. The chain has TRBV20-1 and TRBJ2-1; TRBD1 aligns across 12 bases. Trimming at V came to 3 bases and at J to 7 bases, leaving 4 bases not matched to a gene. Germline lookup yields CDR1 DFQATT and CDR2 SNEGSKA (reference sequence). This CDR3 is built from 14 residues. CDR3 region: CSASWDRGQNEQFF. The CDR3 nucleotides read TGCAGTGCTAGTTGGGACAGGGGGCAGAATGAGCAGTTCTTC.

This clonotype was observed at least ten times. The junction shows a germline mismatch at one end, possibly a read error. This chain uses TRBV25-1 with TRBJ2-1; 8 bases are a match to TRBD2. The CDR3 runs 11 residues. CDR1 is MGHDK and CDR2 is SYGVNS in the germline V gene. The CDR3 spells CASGSVNEQFF. The CDR3 DNA sequence: TGCGCAAGCGGGAGTGTTAATGAGCAGTTCTTC.

The rearrangement uses TRBV20-1 and TRBJ1-1, with D perhaps TRBD1 (5 bases). Trimming took off 0 bases at V and 6 bases at J, with 14 bases between the two ends. CDR1 DFQATT and CDR2 SNEGSKA come from the germline V gene (reference sequence). The CDR3 is 14 amino acids. The CDR3 sequence is CSARDPQGGPEAFF. For the CDR3, the DNA is TGCAGTGCTAGAGATCCTCAGGGAGGCCCTGAAGCTTTCTTT.